Listed below are T cell receptor beta chains from one sample, sequenced in a study of control samples from healthy donors and cancer patients. Measured with immunoSEQ multiplex PCR; TCRdb has only the in-frame clones, and not every one. The repertoire holds 100,000 or so clones, with roughly nine tenths as singletons. Sequencing input: blood. These receptors were obtained from a woman aged 25 to 39 in good health. Both conserved end residues are part of each CDR3. The D gene is left open where the match is weak.

TRBD2 | TRBV10-3 | CAISTSGYSYEQYF
- | TRBV7-9 | CASYHNRGQGSYGYTF
- | TRBV5-5 | CASSFSPTWGEKLFF
- | TRBV5-1 | CASSLATGGGNTIYF
- | TRBV2 | CASMRTAPNEKLFF
TRBD1 | TRBV19 | CASTRDRGGYGYTF
TRBD1 | TRBV5-1 | CASSPQQGATEAFF
TRBD1 | TRBV7-9 | CASSLLNRGPEAFF
TRBD2 | TRBV9 | CASSGKAGGPDEQYF
- | TRBV9 | CASSVEAFYEQFF
- | TRBV5-4 | CASRRGASSTDTQYF
TRBD2 | TRBV20-1 | CSASGWEGYYEQYF
- | TRBV6-5 | CASSYRSRGGAYEQYF
TRBD2 | TRBV28 | CASRASGAGGPLINSYEQYF
- | TRBV7-9 | CASSFAGENNEQFF
- | TRBV19 | CASSEPSSYNSPLHF
- | TRBV9 | CASSVQSGDKGLFYGYTF
TRBD1 | TRBV6-5 | CASNRGAGNEKLFF
- | TRBV18 | CASSGGLDEKLFF
TRBD1 | TRBV10-2 | CASTANRGRIYGYTF
- | TRBV9 | CASSVRQQTGELFF
- | TRBV5-1 | CASSPAASVSGNTIYF
- | TRBV24-1 | CATSDGWGGNYGYTF
TRBD2 | TRBV7-9 | CASSPTSDSSYEQYF
- | TRBV7-9 | CASSLPGHNQPQHF
TRBD2 | TRBV30 | CAWSPSLAGGPDTQYF
TRBD2 | TRBV7-2 | CASSFRGADTQYF
- | TRBV13 | CASQLDRNQETQYF